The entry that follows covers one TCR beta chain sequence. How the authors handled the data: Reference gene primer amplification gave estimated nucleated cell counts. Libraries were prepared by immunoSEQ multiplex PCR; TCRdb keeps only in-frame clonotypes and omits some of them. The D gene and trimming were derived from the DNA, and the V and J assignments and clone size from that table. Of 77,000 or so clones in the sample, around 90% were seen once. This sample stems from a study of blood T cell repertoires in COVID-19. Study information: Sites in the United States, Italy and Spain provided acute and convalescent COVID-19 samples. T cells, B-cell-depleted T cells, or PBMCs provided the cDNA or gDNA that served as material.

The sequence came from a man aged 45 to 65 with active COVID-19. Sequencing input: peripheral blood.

This CDR3 is CASSTTGRSNQPQHF. The DNA for the CDR3 is TGTGCCAGTAGTACAACAGGGCGGAGCAATCAGCCCCAGCATTTT. The rearrangement uses TRBV19 and TRBJ1-5, with D tentatively TRBD1 (6 bases). The CDR3 has 15 amino acids. Germline V lookup: CDR1 LNHDA, CDR2 SQIVND (reference sequence). V was cut by 4 bases and J by 1 base, with 11 bases left in between. The full variable domain, completed using reference TRBV19 and TRBJ1-5, is DGGITQSPKYLFRKEGQNVTLSCEQNLNHDAMYWYRQDPGQGLRLIYYSQIVNDFQKGDIAEGYSVSREKKESFPLTVTSAQKNPTAFYLCASSTTGRSNQPQHFGDGTRLSIL.